One sample yielded the 32 T cell receptor beta chains listed below, sequenced in a study of blood T cell repertoires in COVID-19. Here immunoSEQ multiplex PCR was the method, and the copy in TCRdb shows in-frame clones only, minus some. There are about 120,000 clones in the sample; roughly nine tenths occur only once, and around 30% lies in the top ten. The sample was peripheral blood. The receptor source for this set is a man in his 70s with active or convalescent COVID-19.

Only a few counts were recorded for this clone. This rearrangement joins TRBV24-1 to TRBJ2-2; 11 bases align to TRBD2. With 4 bases clipped from V and 0 bases from J, the junction kept 3 bases outside the gene matches. This CDR3 contains 17 residues. Germline CDR1 reads KGHDR; CDR2 reads SFDVKD. The CDR3 DNA reads as TGTGCCACCAGTGACCCTAGCGGGAGGCCGAACACCGGGGAGCTGTTTTTT. Translation gives CATSDPSGRPNTGELFF.

This chain connects TRBV28 to TRBJ2-7; D gene ambiguous. Trimming stripped 6 bases from V and 0 bases from J, with 6 bases between. Germline V gene lookup returns CDR1 MDHEN and CDR2 SYDVKM. CDR3 length: 12 amino acids. The CDR3 sequence: CASRQNSYEQYF. The CDR3 region has the DNA TGTGCCAGCAGACAGAACTCCTACGAGCAGTACTTC. Using reference TRBV28 and TRBJ2-7 for the parts outside the CDR3, the full variable domain is DVKVTQSSRYLVKRTGEKVFLECVQDMDHENMFWYRQDPGLGLRLIYFSYDVKMKEKGDIPEGYSVSREKKERFSLILESASTNQTSMYLCASRQNSYEQYFGPGTRLTVT.

This chain links TRBV7-9 with TRBJ2-7; weak D call: TRBD1 (6 bases). Trimming pared 3 bases from V and 3 bases from J, leaving 12 bases between. Germline V gene lookup returns CDR1 SEHNR and CDR2 FQNEAQ (reference sequence). This CDR3 region has 14 residues. The CDR3 here is CASSFLAGDYEQYF. In nucleotides, the CDR3 is TGTGCCAGCAGCTTCTTGGCAGGGGACTACGAGCAGTACTTC.

This chain uses TRBV30 with TRBJ2-7; D not resolved. The V end was cut by 2 bases, the J end by 0 bases, with 11 bases between. CDR1 and CDR2 (germline): GTSNPN, SVGIG (reference sequence). This CDR3 spans 14 amino acids. Written as DNA, the CDR3 is TGTGCCTGGAGTCGTGACTTGAGCTCCTACGAGCAGTACTTC. Translated, it gives CAWSRDLSSYEQYF.

The rearrangement links TRBV19 to TRBJ1-1; TRBD1 aligns across 7 bases. With 3 bases clipped from V and 10 bases from J, the junction kept 11 bases outside the gene matches. Germline V gives CDR1 LNHDA, CDR2 SQIVND (reference sequence). The CDR3 contains 14 residues. The CDR3 here is CASSIGQDLRGAFF. The DNA for the CDR3 is TGTGCCAGTAGTATCGGACAGGACCTAAGAGGAGCTTTCTTT.

A single count supports this clone. The rearrangement uses TRBV6-5 and TRBJ2-7; 11 nucleotides line up with TRBD1. Trimming cost V 0 bases and J 6 bases; bases outside gene matches: 4. The CDR3 is 15 residues long. Germline CDR1 MNHEY, CDR2 SVGAGI. In DNA form, the CDR3 reads TGTGCCAGCAGTTACTCTAGGACAGGGGGCGTCGAGCAGTACTTC. This gives the protein CASSYSRTGGVEQYF.

This clone was detected only a few times. The chain combines TRBV5-8 with TRBJ1-4; TRBD1 matches 8 bases. Germline CDR1 is SGHTS and CDR2 is YDEGEE. The CDR3 sequence is 14 residues long. J gave up 11 bases and V 3 bases, and 9 bases lay outside the gene matches. This CDR3 is CASSSGQGGDKLFF. The CDR3 coding sequence is TGTGCCAGCAGCTCCGGACAGGGAGGAGATAAACTGTTTTTT.

The CDR3 region is CASSLPGANTEAFF. The CDR3 DNA reads TGTGCCAGCAGTTTACCAGGGGCGAACACTGAAGCTTTCTTT. The chain joins TRBV28 to TRBJ1-1, with D possibly being TRBD1 (6 bases). Germline CDR1 reads MDHEN; CDR2 reads SYDVKM. Trimming took 2 bases from V and 1 from J, leaving 8 bases between them. The length of the CDR3 is 14 residues.

CDR3 sequence: CASSQEIVGPYYGYTF. CDR3 DNA: TGCGCCAGCAGCCAAGAAATAGTTGGGCCATACTATGGCTACACCTTC. This sequence joins TRBV4-1 and TRBJ1-2; D is undetermined. V lost 0 bases to trimming and J lost 3 bases, with 14 bases between them. CDR1 is MGHRA, CDR2 YSYEKL, per germline. This CDR3 contains 16 residues.

This clone has just one count. CDR3 residues: CASSLQRESPYEQYF. In nucleotides, the CDR3 is TGTGCCAGCAGTTTGCAGCGGGAGTCACCGTACGAGCAGTACTTC. The chain has TRBV28 and TRBJ2-7; 8 nucleotides agree with TRBD2. V lost 3 bases to trimming and J lost 4 bases; unmatched junction nucleotides: 8. The germline V gene encodes CDR1 MDHEN and CDR2 SYDVKM. This CDR3 comprises 15 residues.

The J gene is TRBJ1-3, the V gene TRBV7-2, with D tentatively TRBD1 (6 bases). Trimming took 2 bases from V and 5 from J, leaving 13 bases between them. CDR3 size: 15 residues. CDR1 SGHTA and CDR2 FQGNSA come from the germline V gene. CDR3 in amino acids: CASSLFQGNRNTIYF. CDR3 DNA: TGTGCCAGCAGCTTATTTCAGGGGAACAGAAACACCATATATTTT.

V usage is TRBV28 and J usage is TRBJ1-2; 7 bases fit TRBD1. The ends lost 5 bases at V and 13 bases at J; junction bases unmatched: 13. Germline V gene data show CDR1 as MDHEN and CDR2 as SYDVKM. The CDR3 runs to 13 residues. The CDR3 nucleotides read TGTGCCAGCAGTCGCCCTACCATGACAGGGAGCACCTTC. It is translated as CASSRPTMTGSTF.

This clone is judged large. The chain links TRBV2 to TRBJ2-7; maybe TRBD1 (5 bases). The germline V gene encodes CDR1 SNHLY and CDR2 FYNNEI. The CDR3 totals 14 residues. V was shortened by 8 bases and J by 0 bases, with 14 bases between the two germline ends. CDR3 in amino acids: CASSPRAFSYEQYF. CDR3 DNA sequence: TGTGCCAGCTCCCCCAGGGCTTTCTCCTACGAGCAGTACTTC.

The chain uses TRBV5-4 and TRBJ1-2; tentative D call: TRBD1 (6 bases). Germline V gene data show CDR1 as SGHNT and CDR2 as YYREEE (reference sequence). V lost 4 bases to trimming and J lost 7 bases, with 17 bases between them. This CDR3 region has 14 residues. The CDR3 DNA is TGTGCCAGCAGCCCAACAGGGCTCAGAGGTGGCTACACCTTC. This encodes CASSPTGLRGGYTF.

V and J are TRBV6-5 and TRBJ2-1, with 7 positions matching TRBD1. Losses at the gene ends were 7 bases for V and 14 bases for J; bases not matched to a gene: 20. Germline CDR1 reads MNHEY; CDR2 reads SVGAGI. This CDR3 contains 15 residues. The CDR3: CASKGAEGAGLGEFF. The CDR3 nucleotides are TGTGCCAGCAAAGGGGCTGAGGGGGCGGGTCTCGGTGAGTTCTTC.

The rearrangement joins TRBV28 to TRBJ1-2, with 8 positions matching TRBD1. V trimming: 5 bases; J trimming: 5 bases; junction bases outside the gene matches: 7. CDR1 is MDHEN and CDR2 is SYDVKM in the germline V gene. There are 14 residues in the CDR3. This CDR3 reads CASSPRTGTYGYTF. CDR3 coding DNA: TGTGCCAGCAGTCCTCGGACAGGGACGTATGGCTACACCTTC.

The chain combines TRBV27 with TRBJ1-2; D gene unclear. V lost 4 bases to trimming and J lost 5 bases, with 14 bases between them. This CDR3 is 14 amino acids long. Germline CDR1 is MNHEY and CDR2 is SMNVEV (reference sequence). The CDR3 region is CASSSKPGPYGYTF. CDR3 DNA sequence: TGTGCCAGCAGTTCCAAACCCGGTCCGTATGGCTACACCTTC.

This clone was counted once. The V and J genes are TRBV28 and TRBJ2-3, with 9 bases fitting TRBD1. Trimming at V came to 6 bases and at J to 1 base, leaving 14 bases not matched to a gene. This CDR3 contains 18 residues. Germline CDR1 and CDR2: MDHEN and SYDVKM. The CDR3 protein is CASRATGTGLVGTDTQYF. In nucleotides, the CDR3 is TGTGCCAGCAGAGCCACAGGGACAGGGTTGGTTGGCACAGATACGCAGTATTTT.

The gene calls are TRBV4-1 and TRBJ2-5; 13 positions match TRBD2. Germline-derived CDR1 and CDR2 are MGHRA and YSYEKL. V lost 1 base, J lost 5 bases, and 7 bases stayed unmatched. The CDR3 is 17 residues long. CDR3 DNA sequence: TGCGCCAGCAGCCAAGGGGGACTAGCGGGATCGTATGAGACCCAGTACTTC. Translation: CASSQGGLAGSYETQYF.

This clone was seen once. The chain recombines TRBV27 with TRBJ2-2, with D uncertain. Deletions cut 6 bases from V and 7 bases from J, with 9 bases between. Germline values: CDR1 MNHEY, CDR2 SMNVEV (reference sequence). This CDR3 region has 12 residues. CDR3 protein: CASRPGFGELFF. The CDR3 DNA reads as TGTGCCAGCAGACCCGGTTTCGGGGAGCTGTTTTTT.

The rearrangement links TRBV19 to TRBJ1-5; TRBD1 aligns across 12 bases. The length of the CDR3 is 16 residues. Losses at the gene ends were 3 bases for V and 3 bases for J; bases not matched to a gene: 3. CDR1 and CDR2 (germline): LNHDA, SQIVND (reference sequence). The CDR3 here is CASSMRDRGLNQPQHF. CDR3 in DNA: TGTGCCAGTAGTATGCGGGACAGGGGGCTCAATCAGCCCCAGCATTTT.

The chain carries TRBV19 and TRBJ2-3; TRBD2 might be the D (6 bases). Looked up from germline, CDR1 is LNHDA and CDR2 is SQIVND (reference sequence). V was pared by 6 bases and J by 4 bases, with 20 bases between. The CDR3 has 16 amino acids. CDR3 bases: TGTGCCAGTAGCGAAACGGGCCTGGGAGGTCCAGATACGCAGTATTTT. It encodes CASSETGLGGPDTQYF.

The count of this clone is one. This chain connects TRBV3-1 (or the pseudogene TRBV3-2) to TRBJ1-2, with 7 bases fitting TRBD1. Germline CDR1 is LGHDT and CDR2 is YNNKEL (reference sequence). This CDR3 has 15 residues. The ends lost 0 bases at V and 7 bases at J; junction bases unmatched: 8. CDR3 in amino acids: CASSQDTTGSGGYTF. CDR3 DNA sequence: TGTGCCAGCAGCCAAGACACGACAGGGTCTGGTGGCTACACCTTC.

The genes are TRBV11-2 and TRBJ1-2; 7 bases are shared with TRBD1. J gave up 8 bases and V 3 bases, and 6 bases lay outside the gene matches. The V gene's germline CDR1 is SGHAT and CDR2 FQNNGV. The CDR3 is made up of 13 amino acids. The CDR3 loop is CASSLTGIGGYTF. DNA of the CDR3: TGTGCCAGCAGCTTGACAGGGATAGGGGGCTACACCTTC.

The rearrangement joins TRBV5-4 to TRBJ1-2; D remains ambiguous. This CDR3 is 13 amino acids long. Germline V gives CDR1 SGHNT, CDR2 YYREEE (reference sequence). V was pared by 4 bases and J by 7 bases, with 14 bases between. The CDR3 loop reads CASSLREAVGYTF. The CDR3 DNA is TGTGCCAGCAGCCTCCGGGAGGCGGTTGGCTACACCTTC.

This clone was seen once. This chain connects TRBV5-1 to TRBJ1-2, with 8 positions matching TRBD1. The CDR3 has 16 residues. With V trimmed by 0 bases and J by 3 bases, 7 bases remained unmatched. Germline CDR1 reads SGHRS; CDR2 reads YFSETQ. This chain's CDR3 is CASSLASGQEYYGYTF. The CDR3 coding sequence is TGCGCCAGCAGCTTGGCCTCGGGACAGGAATACTATGGCTACACCTTC.

This sequence joins TRBV27 and TRBJ1-2; TRBD1 agrees at 8 bases. The germline V gene encodes CDR1 MNHEY and CDR2 SMNVEV (reference sequence). Trimming at V came to 2 bases and at J to 6 bases, leaving 2 bases not matched to a gene. CDR3 length: 13 residues. CDR3 region: CASSLQGANGYTF. In DNA, the CDR3 is TGTGCCAGCAGTTTACAGGGGGCGAATGGCTACACCTTC.

This chain links TRBV7-2 with TRBJ1-1, with D unclear. The CDR3 is made up of 15 amino acids. V lost 2 bases and J lost 5, with 15 bases in between. CDR1 and CDR2 from the germline V gene are SGHTA and FQGNSA. CDR3: CASSLSQFSGTEAFF. CDR3 DNA: TGTGCCAGCAGCTTATCCCAGTTCAGCGGGACTGAAGCTTTCTTT.

This chain joins TRBV4-1 and TRBJ2-5; a weak D match, TRBD1 (7 bases). V was trimmed by 4 bases and J by 4 bases, leaving 16 bases between them. Germline lookup yields CDR1 MGHRA and CDR2 YSYEKL. The CDR3 consists of 15 residues. The CDR3 DNA is TGCGCCAGCAGCCCGGGCGGGACAGTGGGAGAGACCCAGTACTTC. This sequence encodes CASSPGGTVGETQYF.

The chain uses TRBV18 and TRBJ1-1, with D possibly matching TRBD1 (5 bases). The CDR3 is 17 amino acids. Germline lookup yields CDR1 KGHSH and CDR2 LQKENI. V was cut by 2 bases and J by 2 bases, with 18 bases left in between. CDR3 protein: CASSPNRLGHYNTEAFF. The DNA for the CDR3 is TGTGCCAGCTCACCAAACCGATTAGGACACTATAACACTGAAGCTTTCTTT.

The V call is TRBV27, the J call TRBJ2-7; TRBD2 is a possible D gene (5 bases). The CDR3 length is 12 residues. Trimming removed 5 bases from V and 7 bases from J, with 12 bases in between. Germline V lookup: CDR1 MNHEY, CDR2 SMNVEV (reference sequence). This CDR3 is CASSELPGEQYF. The CDR3 DNA reads TGTGCCAGCAGTGAGCTCCCGGGGGAGCAGTACTTC.

The chain recombines TRBV11-3 with TRBJ1-4; perhaps TRBD1 as D (5 bases). Germline V gives CDR1 SGHNT, CDR2 YENEEA. Trimming shortened V by 0 bases and J by 2 bases, and 25 bases separated the two germline ends. The CDR3 runs to 21 residues. Written as DNA, the CDR3 is TGTGCCAGCAGCTTAGAAATAACCGGGGTATCGGAGGGGACGACTAATGAAAAACTGTTTTTT. This translates into CASSLEITGVSEGTTNEKLFF.